This T cell receptor (beta chain) was sequenced during a study of cytomegalovirus exposure and HLA in healthy donors. Study observations and caveats: An analysis was carried out at a later point. It showed that HLA-associated TCR beta chains were more clonally expanded than equally common non-associated chains.

The sample holds a few counts of this clone. Its antigen is not identified. Germline values: CDR1 MNHEY, CDR2 SMNVEV (reference sequence). The CDR3 is 17 amino acids. V shed 1 base and J shed 0 bases, with 10 bases lying between them. Primers included in the PCR were 60 Vbeta and 13 Jbeta primers. The table came from immunoSEQ multiplex PCR; TCRdb's copy has only in-frame clones and leaves some out. This table has around 130,000 clones, 65% to 85% appearing once. The V and J genes are TRBV27 and TRBJ2-6; tentatively, D is TRBD2 (5 bases). Input material: PBMCs. The source of this sequence is a woman aged 18-30 years in good health and CMV-seronegative. The CDR3 nucleotides read TGTGCCAGCAGTTTATACGCAGGAGGCTCTGGGGCCAACGTCCTGACTTTC. It yields the protein CASSLYAGGSGANVLTF.